This T cell receptor (beta chain) was recovered during a study of molecular identifiers for immune sequencing clone quantification. Findings and caveats of the study: Identical barcode-sharing TCR molecules could lead to underestimated sizes for highly expanded clones.

V was clipped by 2 bases and J by 0 bases; unmatched bases: 11. Germline CDR1 KGHDR, CDR2 SFDVKD. The CDR3 extends over 20 amino acids. This clonotype was recorded at least ten times. The antigen remains undetermined. TCRdb recomputed calls from the PCR reads with MiXCR, one row per CDR3 protein. This sample has roughly 630,000 distinct CDR3 sequences, with roughly 23% found just once. Isolation of naive CD8 T cells was achieved by sorting on a CD8+CD4-CCR7+CD45RA+ phenotype. The rearrangement links TRBV24-1 to TRBJ2-2, with 10 positions matching TRBD2. The specimen sequenced was naive CD8+ T cells from blood, with Jurkat cell RNA spiked in. Subset meaning: FACS-sorted CD8+CD4-CCR7+CD45RA+ naive T cells. The receptor was isolated from a human donor in good health. Some libraries in this study had Jurkat cell RNA spiked in. CDR3 coding DNA: TGTGCCACCAGTGATTCGATACCGGGACTAGCGTCTACGAACACCGGGGAGCTGTTTTTT. As protein: CATSDSIPGLASTNTGELFF.